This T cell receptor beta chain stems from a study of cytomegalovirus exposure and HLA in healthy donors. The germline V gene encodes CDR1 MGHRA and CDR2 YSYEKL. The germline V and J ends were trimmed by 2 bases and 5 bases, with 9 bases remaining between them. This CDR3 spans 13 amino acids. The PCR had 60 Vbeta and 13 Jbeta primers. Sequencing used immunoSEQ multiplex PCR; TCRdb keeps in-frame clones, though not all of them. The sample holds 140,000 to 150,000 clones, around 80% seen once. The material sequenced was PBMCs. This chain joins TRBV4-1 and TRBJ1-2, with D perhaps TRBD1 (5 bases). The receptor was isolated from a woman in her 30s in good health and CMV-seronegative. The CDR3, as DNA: TGCGCCAGCAGCCAAAGCAGGGCATATGGCTACACCTTC. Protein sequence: CASSQSRAYGYTF.